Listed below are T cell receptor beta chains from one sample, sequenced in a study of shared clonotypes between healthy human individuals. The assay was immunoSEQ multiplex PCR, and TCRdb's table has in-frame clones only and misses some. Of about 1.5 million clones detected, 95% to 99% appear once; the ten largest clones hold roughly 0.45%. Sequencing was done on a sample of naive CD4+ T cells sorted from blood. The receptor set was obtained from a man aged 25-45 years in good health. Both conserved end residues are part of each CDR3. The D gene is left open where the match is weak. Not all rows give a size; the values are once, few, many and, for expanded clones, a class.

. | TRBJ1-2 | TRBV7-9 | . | CASSLGAENYGYTF
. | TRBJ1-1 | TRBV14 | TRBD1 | CASSLLDRGQTEAFF
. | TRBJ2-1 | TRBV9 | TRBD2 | CASGVGLAGGDEQFF
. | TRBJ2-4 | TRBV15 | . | CATSNSGRDIQYF
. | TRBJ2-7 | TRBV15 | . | CATSVPSRIDHFEQYF
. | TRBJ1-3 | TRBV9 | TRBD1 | CASSKEGAHYTIYF
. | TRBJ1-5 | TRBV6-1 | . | CASQLKNQPQHF
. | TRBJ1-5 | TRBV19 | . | CASSMGVDLATQHF
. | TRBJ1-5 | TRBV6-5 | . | CASSYGEDGQPQHF
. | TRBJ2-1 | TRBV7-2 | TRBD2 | CASSPVGTSGYNEQFF
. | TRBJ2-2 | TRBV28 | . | CASSSYTGELFF
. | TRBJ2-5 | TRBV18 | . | CASSPSPLGGQETQYF
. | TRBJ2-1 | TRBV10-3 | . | CAISEFSGTYNEQFF
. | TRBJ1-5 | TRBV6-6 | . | CASSYGGEGNQPQHF
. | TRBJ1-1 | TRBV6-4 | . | CASGGATIDTEAFF
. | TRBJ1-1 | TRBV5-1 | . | CASREGVSRSAEAFF
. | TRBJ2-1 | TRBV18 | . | CASSSGGSSYNEQFF
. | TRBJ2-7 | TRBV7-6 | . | CASGGRDPIAEQYF
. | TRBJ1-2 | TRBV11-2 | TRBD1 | CASSLAGGRIGYTF
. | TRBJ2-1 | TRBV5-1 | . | CASSLWRGPTGISGNEQFF
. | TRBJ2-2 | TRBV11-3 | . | CASSRKNTGELFF
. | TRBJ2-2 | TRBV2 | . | CASSQRTVGELFF
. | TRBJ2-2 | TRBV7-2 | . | CASSLIGTNTGELFF
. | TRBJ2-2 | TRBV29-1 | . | CSVGWTANTGELFF
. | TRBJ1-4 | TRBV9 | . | CASSPNPTTNEKLFF
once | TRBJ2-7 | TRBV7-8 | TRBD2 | CASSPARLAESYEQYF